This T cell receptor (beta chain) emerged from a study of T cell repertoires in cytomegalovirus infection. Study information: From public TCR beta signatures came an indication of both CMV infection and matching HLA type. General study results and limits: Pooled public TCR beta family frequency picked out CMV carriers with the relevant HLA.

TCRdb passed the reads through MiXCR, listing each CDR3 protein once. The sample includes approximately 120,000 distinct CDR3 sequences, around 31% of them seen just once. This clonotype has ten or more counts. The antigen remains undetermined. V was pared by 0 bases and J by 7 bases, with 2 bases of the junction left unmatched. Germline V CDR1 and CDR2: SGHRS, YFSETQ. The CDR3 is 14 residues long. The V call is TRBV5-1, the J call TRBJ2-7, with 12 bases that match TRBD2. This material consisted of CD8+ T cells from cultured PBMCs, taken from culture after CMV antigen stimulation. This receptor was obtained from a human donor in good health (CMV status not recorded). Some clones in this sample may be carry-over from other donors' samples. CDR3 DNA sequence: TGCGCCAGCAGCTTGGGACTAGCGGGGGAAGAGCAGTACTTC. It encodes CASSLGLAGEEQYF.